Given below is one T cell receptor beta chain in context. Its antigen is not known. Per the germline V gene, CDR1 is GTSNPN and CDR2 is SVGIG (reference sequence). The V gene lost 0 bases and the J gene lost 4 bases, with 9 bases spanning the gap. This CDR3 has 14 amino acids. The data were obtained in a study of shared clonotypes between healthy human individuals. Study outcomes and limitations: Several donors held about 4.5% of naive CD4 clonotypes in common.

Methods used by the authors: Without quality scores, immunoSEQ junctional reads could not be filtered like full-length reads. Here immunoSEQ multiplex PCR was the method, and the copy in TCRdb shows in-frame clones only, minus some. V and J calls and clone size come straight from that table; D and trimming were deduced from the DNA. The sample consists of more than 1.2 million clones, 98% to 99% of them appearing once. The sequenced material came from naive CD4+ T cells sorted from blood. Specified subset: CD45RA+ positively selected. The TCR sequence derives from a young man in good health. V usage is TRBV30 and J usage is TRBJ2-2; D call uncertain. In nucleotides, the CDR3 is TGTGCCTGGAGTGTGAGCGTATCCACCGGGGAGCTGTTTTTT. Protein: CAWSVSVSTGELFF.